The rows below give T cell receptor beta chains drawn from one sample of a study of CD8+CD57+ T cells in acquired aplastic anemia. TCRdb reprocessed the reads via MiXCR and lists one record per CDR3 protein. The sample lists about 420,000 distinct CDR3 sequences, roughly 68% seen once, with 3% to 4.5% in the top ten. Sample: sorted CD4+, CD8+, or CD8+CD57+ T cells (not recorded which) from PBMCs. These receptors were collected from a human donor in good health, serving as a control. Each CDR3 is given with its conserved first and last residue. A D gene is named only where the DNA matches it firmly. Only some rows state a clone size, as once, few, many or a class for expanded clones.

>TRBJ2-1|NA|TRBD1|TRBV10-2
CAIRDAGGYNEQFF
TGCGCCATCAGGGATGCAGGGGGATACAATGAGCAGTTCTTC
>TRBJ2-7|NA|TRBD1|TRBV29-1
CSGGGQGGEQYF
TGCAGCGGGGGGGGACAGGGGGGCGAGCAGTACTTC
>TRBJ2-7|many|NA|TRBV7-8
CASSLASVAGLRNYEQYF
TGTGCCAGCAGCTTAGCGTCAGTTGCGGGCCTCAGAAACTACGAGCAGTACTTC
>TRBJ2-5|NA|TRBD2|TRBV9
CASSAGTSGGHQETQYF
TGTGCCAGCAGCGCGGGGACTAGCGGGGGTCACCAAGAGACCCAGTACTTC
>TRBJ2-7|NA|TRBD2|TRBV2
CASRLAGFYAQYF
TGTGCCAGCAGACTAGCGGGCTTCTACGCGCAGTACTTC
>TRBJ2-1|NA|TRBD2|TRBV7-8
CASSLRGGSYDEQFF
TGTGCCAGCAGCCTCCGGGGGGGGTCCTACGATGAGCAGTTCTTC
>TRBJ1-3|many|NA|TRBV19
CASTATRETYTIYF
TGTGCCAGTACGGCCACCCGGGAGACCTACACCATATATTTT
>TRBJ1-2|NA|TRBD1|TRBV5-1
CASSQGQGAGYGYTF
TGCGCCAGCAGCCAAGGACAGGGGGCTGGCTATGGCTACACCTTC
>TRBJ1-3|NA|NA|TRBV25-1
CASSRTPDSGNTIYF
TGTGCCAGCAGCCGGACACCCGACTCTGGAAACACCATATATTTT
>TRBJ2-5|NA|NA|TRBV20-1
CSAVNGAGYAETQYF
TGCAGTGCCGTTAACGGGGCGGGGTACGCGGAGACCCAGTACTTC
>TRBJ1-2|few|NA|TRBV7-2
CASSLSQSVERTF
TGTGCCAGCAGCTTATCCCAGTCGGTGGAGCGGACCTTC
>TRBJ1-1|few|NA|TRBV2
CASSDTEAFF
TGTGCCAGCAGTGACACTGAAGCTTTCTTT
>TRBJ1-4|NA|TRBD1|TRBV12-5
CASSLPGTGNEKLFF
TGTGCTAGTAGTTTGCCAGGGACAGGGAATGAAAAACTGTTTTTT
>TRBJ1-2|many|NA|TRBV19
CASSMGRRNYGYTF
TGTGCCAGTAGTATGGGCAGGCGTAACTATGGCTACACCTTC
>TRBJ1-4|many|TRBD1|TRBV5-1
CASSDHRGANEKLFF
TGCGCCAGCAGCGATCACAGGGGAGCTAATGAAAAACTGTTTTTT
>TRBJ2-6|once|NA|TRBV5-1
CASSSEPGLLGANVLTF
TGCGCCAGCAGCTCGGAACCGGGACTCCTTGGGGCCAACGTCCTGACTTTC
>TRBJ2-1|NA|TRBD2|TRBV2
CASSHAGGSANSQFF
TGTGCCAGCAGCCACGCGGGGGGGTCTGCCAATTCGCAGTTCTTC
>TRBJ2-1|NA|TRBD1|TRBV2
CASSRTGGRTEQFF
TGTGCCAGCAGTCGGACAGGGGGGCGGACTGAGCAGTTCTTC
>TRBJ2-3|NA|NA|TRBV7-3
CASSDSNTYNTQYF
TGTGCCAGCAGCGACTCGAACACCTACAATACGCAGTATTTT
>TRBJ1-5|few|NA|TRBV7-2
CASSLAGLLARETQHF
TGTGCCAGCAGCTTAGCCGGGTTACTAGCAAGAGAGACCCAGCATTTT
>TRBJ2-5|NA|NA|TRBV7-2
CASSPLWGVTQYF
TGTGCCAGCAGCCCACTGTGGGGGGTGACCCAGTACTTC
>TRBJ1-5|once|NA|TRBV10-3
CATKGQGTDQPQQF
TGTGCCACCAAAGGGCAGGGAACGGATCAGCCCCAGCAGTTT